This is a list of T cell receptor beta chains from one sample in a study of breast tumors, draining lymph nodes, adjacent tissues. TCRdb re-called the multiplex PCR reads through MiXCR, storing one row per CDR3 protein. The sample comprises some 66,000 distinct CDR3 sequences, approximately 57% of which are singletons, and about 19% rests with the top ten. The specimen sequenced was breast tumor tissue. These receptors all stem from a female donor with breast cancer. Some clones in this sample may be carry-over from other donors' samples. Each CDR3 is given with its conserved first and last residue. The D gene is left open where the match is weak. Clone size, where shown, is once, few, many, or a class for clones that have expanded.

TRBJ1-6,-,TRBV19,-,TGTGCCAGTAGTATTAGCCCCCCGAATTCACCCCTCCACTTT,CASSISPPNSPLHF
TRBJ1-1,-,TRBV2,-,TGTGCCAGCAGTGAGGGGGGTAGCGGCCCGGGACGGTACACTGAAGCTTTCTTT,CASSEGGSGPGRYTEAFF
TRBJ2-6,TRBD2,TRBV19,-,TGTGCCAGTAGTCCCAGACTAGCGGGAGTCACCAACTCTGGGGCCAACGTCCTGACTTTC,CASSPRLAGVTNSGANVLTF
TRBJ1-4,TRBD1,TRBV2,-,TGTGCCAGCAGGGGGACAGGGTGGCTCCGAGAAAAACTGTTTTTT,CASRGTGWLREKLFF
TRBJ2-7,TRBD2,TRBV4-3,-,TGCGCCAGCAGCCGACTAGCGGGAGGCCGAATCCTGGCCGAGCAGTACTTC,CASSRLAGGRILAEQYF
TRBJ2-3,-,TRBV19,many,TGTGCCAGTAGTATCGGCCAGACGACCGCCACAGATACGCAGTATTTT,CASSIGQTTATDTQYF
TRBJ2-1,TRBD2,TRBV29-1,large,TGCAGCGTTGAGGAGTATCTAGCGGGGGGGCGGGGCAATGAGCAGTTCTTC,CSVEEYLAGGRGNEQFF
TRBJ1-4,-,TRBV9,few,TGTGCCAGCAGCCCAGGGACGGAGGGACCTAATGAAAAACTGTTTTTT,CASSPGTEGPNEKLFF
TRBJ1-4,TRBD1,TRBV20-1,-,TGCAGTGCTAGAGATTGGGTGACAGGGGCTTACTACGGTGAAAAACTGTTTTTT,CSARDWVTGAYYGEKLFF
TRBJ1-5,-,TRBV19,once,TGTGCCAGTAGTCCAGGGACTAGCGGGACCTACGAGCAGCCCCAGCATTTT,CASSPGTSGTYEQPQHF
TRBJ2-7,-,TRBV20-1,-,TGCAGTGCTAGGTGGAGGGGTGAGACCTACGAGCAGTACTTC,CSARWRGETYEQYF
TRBJ2-1,TRBD2,TRBV28,many,TGTGCCAGCATCCTGACTAGCGGGTACAATGAGCAGTTCTTC,CASILTSGYNEQFF
TRBJ2-3,TRBD2,TRBV10-3,-,TGTGCTATTGGGACTAGAGGGAGCACAGATACGCAGTATTTT,CAIGTRGSTDTQYF
TRBJ2-7,-,TRBV20-1,many,TGCAGTGCTGATCTCTATAACTACGAGCAGTACTTC,CSADLYNYEQYF
TRBJ2-5,-,TRBV7-8,many,TGTGCCAGCAGCGCCCGGGACCGCCGGTTGGAGACCCAGTACTTC,CASSARDRRLETQYF
TRBJ2-7,TRBD2,TRBV6-4,few,TGTGCCAGCACTTATCCAGCGGGGGGGACAGACTCCTACGAGCAGTACTTC,CASTYPAGGTDSYEQYF
TRBJ2-2,-,TRBV28,many,TGTGCCAGCAGCTCCCAGGGACAACTCACCGGGGAGCTGTTTTTT,CASSSQGQLTGELFF
TRBJ1-6,TRBD1,TRBV7-9,-,TGTGCCAGCTCCAAGACAGGGGGTGGCTCGCCCCTCCACTTT,CASSKTGGGSPLHF
TRBJ2-7,TRBD1,TRBV5-1,many,TGCGCCAGCAGCTTGGCCCAAACAGGGGCGTCACCCTACGAGCAGTACTTC,CASSLAQTGASPYEQYF
TRBJ2-3,-,TRBV25-1,many,TGTGCCAGCAATGACAAGAGCACAGATACGCAGTATTTT,CASNDKSTDTQYF
TRBJ1-4,TRBD1,TRBV3-1,many,TGTGCCAGCAGCCAATCAGGGGGCGGTAAAGAAAAACTGTTTTTT,CASSQSGGGKEKLFF
TRBJ2-3,TRBD2,TRBV6-6,many,TGTGCCAGCAGTTACGCTCGGGCTAGGGCTAGCGGGACAGATACGCAGTATTTT,CASSYARARASGTDTQYF
TRBJ2-5,-,TRBV12-3/TRBV12-4,many,TGTGCCAGCGCAACAGGGATTTCGGAGACCCAGTACTTC,CASATGISETQYF
TRBJ2-1,-,TRBV7-6,many,TGTGCCAGCAGCTTAGGGGCAGGGGGGGTCAACAATGAGCAGTTCTTC,CASSLGAGGVNNEQFF
TRBJ1-6,-,TRBV7-2,-,TGTGCCAGCAGCTTAGGAGGGTACGCACCCCCCCACTTT,CASSLGGYAPPHF
TRBJ1-2,-,TRBV2,few,TGTGCCAGCAGTGAAAACAGTTATGGCTACACCTTC,CASSENSYGYTF
TRBJ2-3,TRBD2,TRBV7-2,-,TGTGCCAGCAGCATGGGACTAGACACAGATACGCAGTGCTTT,CASSMGLDTDTQCF
TRBJ2-5,-,TRBV7-8,-,TGTGCCAGCAGCTTCCCTTATCGGTGGGAGACCCAGTACTTC,CASSFPYRWETQYF
TRBJ1-5,TRBD1,TRBV6-2/TRBV6-3,-,TGTGCCAGCAGACTCGACAGGGGGTATAGCAATCAGCCCCAGCATTTT,CASRLDRGYSNQPQHF
TRBJ2-1,-,TRBV10-3,-,TGTGCCATATCTGGCGGAGCCGACAATGAGCAGTTCTTC,CAISGGADNEQFF
TRBJ2-1,-,TRBV7-2,-,TGTGCCAGCAGCTTAGGAAGGGGCCCTGCAAGTGAGCAGTTCTTC,CASSLGRGPASEQFF
TRBJ2-1,TRBD2,TRBV6-1,once,TGTGCCAGCAGTCACTTGACAGGGACTAGCAGCTACAATGAGCAGTTCTTC,CASSHLTGTSSYNEQFF
TRBJ2-1,TRBD2,TRBV6-2/TRBV6-3,-,TGTGCCAGCAGTCGCCCCGGGACTAGCGGGAGGGGCCACAATGAGCAGTTCTTC,CASSRPGTSGRGHNEQFF
TRBJ2-3,-,TRBV5-6,many,TGTGCCAGCAGCGTAAACCCTACTCATGGAGGCACAGATACGCAGTATTTT,CASSVNPTHGGTDTQYF
TRBJ1-5,TRBD1,TRBV19,many,TGTGCCAGTAGTGCGGACAGGGGCCTCCTTAGCAATCAGCCCCAGCATTTT,CASSADRGLLSNQPQHF
TRBJ2-2,TRBD2,TRBV20-1,-,TGCAGTGCTAGTAGACTAGCGGGAGGAGTCGGGGAGCTGTCTTTT,CSASRLAGGVGELSF
TRBJ2-3,-,TRBV29-1,-,TGCAGCGTTGGACGGTATGGCACAGATACGCAGTATTTT,CSVGRYGTDTQYF
TRBJ2-5,-,TRBV6-1,-,TGTGCCACCCGACTGAACTTGTACCAAGAGACCCAGTACTTC,CATRLNLYQETQYF
TRBJ1-1,-,TRBV29-1,few,TGCAGCGTTGAGAGGGAAATCGGAGCTTTCTTT,CSVEREIGAFF
TRBJ2-5,TRBD2,TRBV12-3/TRBV12-4,many,TGTGCCAGCAGTTTCATGACTAGCGGAGCGACGCAAGAGACCCAGTACTTC,CASSFMTSGATQETQYF
TRBJ2-3,-,TRBV20-1,many,TGCAGTGCTAGAGGGTATGGGAACCCTAGGGGGGGCACAGATACGCAGTATTTT,CSARGYGNPRGGTDTQYF
TRBJ1-3,TRBD1,TRBV6-6,-,TGTGCCAGCAGTCGGCCCCGGGACAGGTTCTCTGGAAACACCATATATTTT,CASSRPRDRFSGNTIYF
TRBJ1-6,-,TRBV12-1,-,TGTGCCAGCAAGGAACAAACCCGTACAATGAGCAGTTCTTCACCCCTCCACTTT,CASKEQTRTMSSSSPLHF
TRBJ1-6,TRBD1,TRBV2,many,TGTGCCAGCAGTAAACGGACAGGGGGCGATTCACCCCTCCACTTT,CASSKRTGGDSPLHF
TRBJ2-7,-,TRBV12-3/TRBV12-4,-,TGTGCCAGCAGTTCCCCCGGGACCACTCTCTACGAGCAGTACTTC,CASSSPGTTLYEQYF
TRBJ1-2,-,TRBV4-2,-,TGTGTCAGCAGCCAAGGGGCAGGGTATGGCTACCCCTTC,CVSSQGAGYGYPF
TRBJ1-3,-,TRBV7-9,many,TGTGCCAGCAGCCGGGGACGAGAAGTAAGGGGCTCTGGAAACACCATATATTTT,CASSRGREVRGSGNTIYF
TRBJ1-2,-,TRBV29-1,-,TGCAGCGTTGTGAAGGGGGACTATGGCTACACCTTC,CSVVKGDYGYTF
TRBJ1-3,-,TRBV15,-,TGTGCCACCAGCAGAGATAGTAGGGGAGGAAACACCATATATTTT,CATSRDSRGGNTIYF
TRBJ1-2,-,TRBV4-3,many,TGCGCCAGCAGCCACCACAGGGCAAAGAACTATGGCTACACCTTC,CASSHHRAKNYGYTF
TRBJ1-6,TRBD1,TRBV20-1,-,TGCAGTGTTCGAAACATCCGGGACAGGGGACACCCCCGGCGTCTAACCCTCCACTTT,CSVRNIRDRGHPRRLTLHF